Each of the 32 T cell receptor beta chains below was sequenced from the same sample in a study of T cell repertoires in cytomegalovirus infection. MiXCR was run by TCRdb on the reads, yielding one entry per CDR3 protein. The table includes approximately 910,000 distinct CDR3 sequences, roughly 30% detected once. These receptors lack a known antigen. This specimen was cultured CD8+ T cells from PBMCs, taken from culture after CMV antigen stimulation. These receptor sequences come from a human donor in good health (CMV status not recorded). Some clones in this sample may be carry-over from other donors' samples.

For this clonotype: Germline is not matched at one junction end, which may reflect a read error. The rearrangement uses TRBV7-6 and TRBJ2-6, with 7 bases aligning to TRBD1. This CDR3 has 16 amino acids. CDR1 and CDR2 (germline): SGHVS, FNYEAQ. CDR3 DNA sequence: TGTGCCAGCAGCTTGGGACAGCTCTCTGGGACCAACGTCCTGACTTTC. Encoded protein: CASSLGQLSGTNVLTF.

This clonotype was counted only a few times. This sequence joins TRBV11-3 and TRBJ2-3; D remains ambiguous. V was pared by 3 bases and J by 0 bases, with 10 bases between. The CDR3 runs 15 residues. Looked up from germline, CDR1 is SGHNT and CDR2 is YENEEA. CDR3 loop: CASSFGSTSTDTQYF. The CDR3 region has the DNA TGTGCCAGCAGCTTCGGAAGTACTAGCACAGATACGCAGTATTTT.

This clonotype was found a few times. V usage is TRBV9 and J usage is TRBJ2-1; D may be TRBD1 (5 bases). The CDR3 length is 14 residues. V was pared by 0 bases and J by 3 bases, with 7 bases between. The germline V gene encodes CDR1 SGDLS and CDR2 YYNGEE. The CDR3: CASSVGTIYNEQFF. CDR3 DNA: TGTGCCAGCAGCGTAGGGACAATCTACAATGAGCAGTTCTTC.

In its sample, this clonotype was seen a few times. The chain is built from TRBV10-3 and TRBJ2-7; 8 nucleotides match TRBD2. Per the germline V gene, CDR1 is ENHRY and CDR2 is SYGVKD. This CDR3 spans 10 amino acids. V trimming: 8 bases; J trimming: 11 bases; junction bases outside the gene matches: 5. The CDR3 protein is CAIPAGREYF. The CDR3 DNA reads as TGTGCCATCCCCGCCGGGAGGGAGTACTTC.

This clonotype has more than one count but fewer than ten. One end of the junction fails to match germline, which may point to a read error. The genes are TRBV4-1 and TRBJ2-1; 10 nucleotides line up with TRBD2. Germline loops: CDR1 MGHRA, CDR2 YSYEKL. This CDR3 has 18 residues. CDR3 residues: CASSQDKFIAGGNNEQFF. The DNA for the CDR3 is TGTGCCAGCAGCCAAGATAAATTCATAGCGGGGGGCAATAACGAGCAGTTCTTC.

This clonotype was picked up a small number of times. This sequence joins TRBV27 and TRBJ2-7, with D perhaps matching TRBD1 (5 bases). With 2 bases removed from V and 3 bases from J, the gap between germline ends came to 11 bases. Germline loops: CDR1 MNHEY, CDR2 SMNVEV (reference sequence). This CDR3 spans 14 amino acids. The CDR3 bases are TGTGCCAGCAGTTTAAGGGGCGCCCTCTACGAGCAGTACTTC. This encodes CASSLRGALYEQYF.

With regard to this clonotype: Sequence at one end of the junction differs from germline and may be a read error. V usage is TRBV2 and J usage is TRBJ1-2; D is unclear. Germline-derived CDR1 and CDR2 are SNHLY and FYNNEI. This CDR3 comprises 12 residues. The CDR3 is CANSAGPRGYTF. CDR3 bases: TGTGCCAACAGTGCTGGACCTCGGGGCTACACCTTC.

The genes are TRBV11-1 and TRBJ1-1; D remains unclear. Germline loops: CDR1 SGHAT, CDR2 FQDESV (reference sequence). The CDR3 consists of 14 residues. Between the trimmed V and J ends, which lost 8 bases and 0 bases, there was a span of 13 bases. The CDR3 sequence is CASRERQVNTEAFF. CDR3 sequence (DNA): TGTGCCAGCCGGGAGCGCCAGGTGAACACTGAAGCTTTCTTT.

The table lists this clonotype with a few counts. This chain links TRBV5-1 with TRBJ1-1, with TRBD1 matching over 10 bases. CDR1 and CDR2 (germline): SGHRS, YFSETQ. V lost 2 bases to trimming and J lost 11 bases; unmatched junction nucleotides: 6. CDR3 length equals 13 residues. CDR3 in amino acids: CASSFETGGLAFF. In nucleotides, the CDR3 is TGCGCCAGCAGCTTCGAGACAGGGGGCCTCGCTTTCTTT. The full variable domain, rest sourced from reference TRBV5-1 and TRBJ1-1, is KAGVTQTPRYLIKTRGQQVTLSCSPISGHRSVSWYQQTPGQGLQFLFEYFSETQRNKGNFPGRFSGRQFSNSRSEMNVSTLELGDSALYLCASSFETGGLAFFGQGTRLTVV.

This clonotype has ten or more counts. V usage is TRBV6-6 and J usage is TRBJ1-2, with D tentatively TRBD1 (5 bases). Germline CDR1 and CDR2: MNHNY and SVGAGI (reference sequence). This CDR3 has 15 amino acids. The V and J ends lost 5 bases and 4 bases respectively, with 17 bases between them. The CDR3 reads CASSLDLGPIYGYTF. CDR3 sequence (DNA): TGTGCCAGCAGTCTCGATTTGGGACCTATCTATGGCTACACCTTC.

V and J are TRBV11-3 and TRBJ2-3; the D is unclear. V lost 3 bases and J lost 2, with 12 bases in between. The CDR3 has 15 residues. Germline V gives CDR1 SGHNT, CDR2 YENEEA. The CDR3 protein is CASSLGSRYTDTQYF. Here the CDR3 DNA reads TGTGCCAGCAGCTTGGGGTCCCGATACACAGATACGCAGTATTTT. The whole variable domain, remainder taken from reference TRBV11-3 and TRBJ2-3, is EAGVVQSPRYKIIEKKQPVAFWCNPISGHNTLYWYLQNLGQGPELLIRYENEEAVDDSQLPKDRFSAERLKGVDSTLKIQPAELGDSAVYLCASSLGSRYTDTQYFGPGTRLTVL.

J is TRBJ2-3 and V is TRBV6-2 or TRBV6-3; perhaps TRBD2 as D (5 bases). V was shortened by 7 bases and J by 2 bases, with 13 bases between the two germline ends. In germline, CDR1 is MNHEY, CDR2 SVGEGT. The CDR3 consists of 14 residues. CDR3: CASTNRDNTDTQYF. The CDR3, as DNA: TGTGCCAGCACAAACCGGGATAACACAGATACGCAGTATTTT.

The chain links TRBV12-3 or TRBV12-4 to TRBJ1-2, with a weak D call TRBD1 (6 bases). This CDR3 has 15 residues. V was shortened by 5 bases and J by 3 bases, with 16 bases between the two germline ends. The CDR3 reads CASSPTGMGDYGYTF. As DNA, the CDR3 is TGTGCCAGCAGTCCAACAGGGATGGGGGACTATGGCTACACCTTC.

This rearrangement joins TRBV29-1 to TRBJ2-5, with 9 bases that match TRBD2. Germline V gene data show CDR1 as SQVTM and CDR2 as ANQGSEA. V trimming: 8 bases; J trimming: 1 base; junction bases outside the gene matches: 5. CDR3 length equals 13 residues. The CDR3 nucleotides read TGCAGCAGTAGCGGGGGACTCCAAGAGACCCAGTACTTC. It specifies CSSSGGLQETQYF.

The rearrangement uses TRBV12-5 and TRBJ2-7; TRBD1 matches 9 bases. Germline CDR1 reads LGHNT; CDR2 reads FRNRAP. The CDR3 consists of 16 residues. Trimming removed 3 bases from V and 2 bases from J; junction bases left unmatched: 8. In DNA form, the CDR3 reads TGTGCTAGTGGTTTAACCGGGACAGGGAATCCCTACGAGCAGTACGTC. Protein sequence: CASGLTGTGNPYEQYV.

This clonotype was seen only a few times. The CDR3 sequence: CASSLGDFWGSNTEAFF. Here the CDR3 DNA reads TGTGCCAGCAGCTTAGGAGATTTTTGGGGCAGCAACACTGAAGCTTTCTTT. The chain employs TRBV7-9 and TRBJ1-1; a weak D match, TRBD1 (5 bases). Germline V gene data show CDR1 as SEHNR and CDR2 as FQNEAQ (reference sequence). The CDR3 has 17 amino acids. V was clipped by 1 base and J by 2 bases, with 17 bases between them. The complete variable domain, with remaining parts taken from reference TRBV7-9 and TRBJ1-1, reads DTGVSQNPRHKITKRGQNVTFRCDPISEHNRLYWYRQTLGQGPEFLTYFQNEAQLEKSRLLSDRFSAERPKGSFSTLEIQRTEQGDSAMYLCASSLGDFWGSNTEAFFGQGTRLTVV.

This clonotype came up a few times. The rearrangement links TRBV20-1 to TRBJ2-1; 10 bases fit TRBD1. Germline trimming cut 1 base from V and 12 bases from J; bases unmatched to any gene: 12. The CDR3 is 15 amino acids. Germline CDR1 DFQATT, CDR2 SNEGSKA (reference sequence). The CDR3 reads CSARGLGTGDVGQFF. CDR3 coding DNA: TGCAGTGCTAGAGGCCTTGGGACAGGGGACGTAGGGCAGTTCTTC.

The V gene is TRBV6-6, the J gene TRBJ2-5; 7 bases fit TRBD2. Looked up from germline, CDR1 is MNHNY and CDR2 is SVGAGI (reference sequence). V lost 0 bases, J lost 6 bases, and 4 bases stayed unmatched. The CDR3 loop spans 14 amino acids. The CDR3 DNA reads TGTGCCAGCAGTTACTCCGGGACTACAAAGACCCAGTACTTC. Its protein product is CASSYSGTTKTQYF.

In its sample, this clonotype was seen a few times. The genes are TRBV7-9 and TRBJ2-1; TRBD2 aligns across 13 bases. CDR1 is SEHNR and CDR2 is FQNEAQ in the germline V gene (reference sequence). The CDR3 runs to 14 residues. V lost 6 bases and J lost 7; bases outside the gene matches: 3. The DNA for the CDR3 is TGTGCCAGCAGTTCGACTAGCGGGGGGAATGAGCAGTTCTTC. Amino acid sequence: CASSSTSGGNEQFF.

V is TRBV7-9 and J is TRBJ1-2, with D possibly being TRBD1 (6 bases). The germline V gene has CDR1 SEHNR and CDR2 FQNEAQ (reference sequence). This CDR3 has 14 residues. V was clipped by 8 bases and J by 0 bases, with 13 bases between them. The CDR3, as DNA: TGTGCCAGCGAGGGCCAGGGGTCTAACTATGGCTACACCTTC. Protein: CASEGQGSNYGYTF. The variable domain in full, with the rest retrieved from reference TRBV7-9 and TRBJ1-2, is DTGVSQNPRHKITKRGQNVTFRCDPISEHNRLYWYRQTLGQGPEFLTYFQNEAQLEKSRLLSDRFSAERPKGSFSTLEIQRTEQGDSAMYLCASEGQGSNYGYTFGSGTRLTVV.

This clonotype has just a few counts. The CDR3: CASSEGAGTPVFSYEQYF. The CDR3 coding sequence is TGTGCCAGCAGTGAAGGCGCCGGGACACCCGTTTTTTCCTACGAGCAGTACTTC. The chain has TRBV6-1 and TRBJ2-7; a possible D gene is TRBD1 (6 bases). The V and J ends lost 1 base and 1 base respectively, with 20 bases between them. Germline V CDR1 and CDR2: MNHNS, SASEGT. The CDR3 length is 18 residues.

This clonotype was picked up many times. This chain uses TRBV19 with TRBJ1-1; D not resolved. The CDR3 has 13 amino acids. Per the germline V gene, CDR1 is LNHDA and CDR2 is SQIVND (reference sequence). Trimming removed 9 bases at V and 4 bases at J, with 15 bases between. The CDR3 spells CASSPQGGTEAFF. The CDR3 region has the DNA TGTGCCAGCAGCCCCCAAGGTGGCACTGAAGCTTTCTTT.

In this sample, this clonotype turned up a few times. The CDR3 spells CASSARDPGDTQYF. The CDR3 coding sequence is TGTGCCAGCAGCGCCCGGGACCCCGGGGATACGCAGTATTTT. J is TRBJ2-3 and V is TRBV4-2, with D perhaps given as TRBD1 or TRBD2 (5 bases each). The CDR3 loop spans 14 amino acids. Germline-derived CDR1 and CDR2 are LGHNA and YNFKEQ. Trimming shortened V by 5 bases and J by 6 bases, and 15 bases separated the two germline ends.

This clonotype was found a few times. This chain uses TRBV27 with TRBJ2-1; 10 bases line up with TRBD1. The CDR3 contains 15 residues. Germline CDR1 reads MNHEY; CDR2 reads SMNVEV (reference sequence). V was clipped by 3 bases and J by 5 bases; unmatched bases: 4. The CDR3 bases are TGTGCCAGCAGTTTTACCGGGACAGGGGACAATGAGCAGTTCTTC. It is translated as CASSFTGTGDNEQFF.

The CDR3 DNA is TGTGCCAGCAGCTTAATAAGCAAACTGGGAGAGACCCAGTACTTC. Translation: CASSLISKLGETQYF. The rearrangement links TRBV7-9 to TRBJ2-5; D gene ambiguous. The V gene lost 2 bases and the J gene lost 4 bases, with 14 bases spanning the gap. CDR1 SEHNR and CDR2 FQNEAQ come from the germline V gene (reference sequence). The CDR3 is made up of 15 amino acids.

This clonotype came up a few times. The CDR3 nucleotides read TGTGCCAGCAGCTCCTCGACTAGCGGGGATTTCACAGATACGCAGTATTTT. This encodes CASSSSTSGDFTDTQYF. The chain is built from TRBV5-4 and TRBJ2-3, with TRBD2 matching over 11 bases. The J segment lost 2 bases and the V segment lost 3 bases, leaving 8 bases of the junction unmatched. The CDR3 is 17 residues long. Germline V gene lookup returns CDR1 SGHNT and CDR2 YYREEE (reference sequence).

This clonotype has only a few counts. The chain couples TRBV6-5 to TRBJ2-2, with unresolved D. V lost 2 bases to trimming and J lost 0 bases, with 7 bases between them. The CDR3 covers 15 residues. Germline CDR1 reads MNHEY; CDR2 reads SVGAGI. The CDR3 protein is CASSYGSTNTGELFF. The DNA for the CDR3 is TGTGCCAGCAGTTACGGGTCTACGAACACCGGGGAGCTGTTTTTT.

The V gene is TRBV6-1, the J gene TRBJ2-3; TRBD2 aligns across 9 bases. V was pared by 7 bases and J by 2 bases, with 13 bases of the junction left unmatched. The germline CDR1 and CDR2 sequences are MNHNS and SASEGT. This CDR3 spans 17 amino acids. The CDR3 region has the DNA TGTGCCAGCACGGGGCGGGGGGGCGGAAAGGTCACAGATACGCAGTATTTT. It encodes CASTGRGGGKVTDTQYF.

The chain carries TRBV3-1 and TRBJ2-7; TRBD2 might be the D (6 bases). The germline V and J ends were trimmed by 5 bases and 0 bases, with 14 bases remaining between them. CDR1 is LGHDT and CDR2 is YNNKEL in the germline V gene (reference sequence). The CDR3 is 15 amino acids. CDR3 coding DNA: TGTGCCAGCAGCGATGGGACTTTAATCTCCTACGAGCAGTACTTC. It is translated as CASSDGTLISYEQYF.

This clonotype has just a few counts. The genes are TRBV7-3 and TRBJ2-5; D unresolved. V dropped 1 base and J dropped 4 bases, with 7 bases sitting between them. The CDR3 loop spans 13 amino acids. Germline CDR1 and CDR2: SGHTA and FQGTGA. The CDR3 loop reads CASSLSSGETQYF. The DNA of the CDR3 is TGTGCCAGCAGCTTAAGTTCGGGAGAGACCCAGTACTTC.

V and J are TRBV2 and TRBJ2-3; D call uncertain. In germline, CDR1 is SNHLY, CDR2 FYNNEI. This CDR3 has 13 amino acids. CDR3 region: CATPAPTENTQYF. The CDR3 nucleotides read TGTGCTACTCCAGCACCCACGGAAAATACGCAGTATTTT. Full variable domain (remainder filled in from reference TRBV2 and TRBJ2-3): EPEVTQTPSHQVTQMGQEVILRCVPISNHLYFYWYRQILGQKVEFLVSFYNNEISEKSEIFDDQFSVERPDGSNFTLKIRSTKLEDSAMYFCATPAPTENTQYFGPGTRLTVL.

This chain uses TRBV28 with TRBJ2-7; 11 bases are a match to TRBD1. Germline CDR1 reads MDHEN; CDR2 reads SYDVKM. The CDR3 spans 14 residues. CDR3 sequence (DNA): TGTGCCAGCACCGAGGACAGGGGGCGTGATGAGCAGTGCGTC. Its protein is CASTEDRGRDEQCV.